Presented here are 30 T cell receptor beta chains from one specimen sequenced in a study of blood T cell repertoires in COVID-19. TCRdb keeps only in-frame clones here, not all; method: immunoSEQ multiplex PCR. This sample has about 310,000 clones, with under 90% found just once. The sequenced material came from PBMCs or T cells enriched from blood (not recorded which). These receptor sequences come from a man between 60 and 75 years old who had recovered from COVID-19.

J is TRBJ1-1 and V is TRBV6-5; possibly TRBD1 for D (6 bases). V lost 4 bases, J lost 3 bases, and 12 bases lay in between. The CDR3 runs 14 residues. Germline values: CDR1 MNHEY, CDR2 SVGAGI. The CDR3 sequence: CASSFQGGDTEAFF. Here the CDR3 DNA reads TGTGCCAGCAGTTTCCAAGGGGGGGACACTGAAGCTTTCTTT.

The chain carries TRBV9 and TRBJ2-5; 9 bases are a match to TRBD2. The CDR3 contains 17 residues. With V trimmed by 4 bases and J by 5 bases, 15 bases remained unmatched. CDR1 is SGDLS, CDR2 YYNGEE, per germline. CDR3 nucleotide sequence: TGTGCCAGCAGCCCGGGAGGGAATAGCGGGAGTTCGGAGACCCAGTACTTC. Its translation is CASSPGGNSGSSETQYF.

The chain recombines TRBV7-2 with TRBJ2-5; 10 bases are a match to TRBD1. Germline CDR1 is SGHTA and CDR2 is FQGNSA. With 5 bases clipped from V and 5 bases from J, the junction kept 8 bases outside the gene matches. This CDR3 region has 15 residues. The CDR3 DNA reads TGTGCCAGCAGCGAAGCACGGACAGGGGGGGAGACCCAGTACTTC. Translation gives CASSEARTGGETQYF. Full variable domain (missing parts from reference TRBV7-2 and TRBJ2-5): GAGVSQSPSNKVTEKGKDVELRCDPISGHTALYWYRQSLGQGLEFLIYFQGNSAPDKSGLPSDRFSAERTGGSVSTLTIQRTQQEDSAVYLCASSEARTGGETQYFGPGTRLLVL.

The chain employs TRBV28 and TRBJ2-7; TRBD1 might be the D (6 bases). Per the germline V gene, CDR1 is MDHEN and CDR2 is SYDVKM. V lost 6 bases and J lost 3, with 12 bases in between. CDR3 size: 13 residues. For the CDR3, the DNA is TGTGCCAGCAGACAGGGCCTTTACTACGAGCAGTACTTC. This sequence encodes CASRQGLYYEQYF.

CDR3 DNA sequence: TGTGCCAGTAGTATTTCAGGGACTAGCGGGAGCGAGCAGTTCTTC. Translated: CASSISGTSGSEQFF. The rearrangement links TRBV19 to TRBJ2-1, with 14 positions matching TRBD2. Germline V gene data show CDR1 as LNHDA and CDR2 as SQIVND (reference sequence). The ends lost 3 bases at V and 10 bases at J; junction bases unmatched: 5. This CDR3 has 15 amino acids.

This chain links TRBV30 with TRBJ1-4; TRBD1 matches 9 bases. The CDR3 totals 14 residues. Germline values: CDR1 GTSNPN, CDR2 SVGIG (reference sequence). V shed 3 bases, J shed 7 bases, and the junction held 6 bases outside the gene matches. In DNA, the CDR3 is TGTGCCTGGAGCTTCGGACAGGGGATTGAAAAACTGTTTTTT. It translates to CAWSFGQGIEKLFF. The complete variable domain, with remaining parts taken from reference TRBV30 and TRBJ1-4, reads SQTIHQWPATLVQPVGSPLSLECTVEGTSNPNLYWYRQAAGRGLQLLFYSVGIGQISSEVPQNLSASRPQDRQFILSSKKLLLSDSGFYLCAWSFGQGIEKLFFGSGTQLSVL.

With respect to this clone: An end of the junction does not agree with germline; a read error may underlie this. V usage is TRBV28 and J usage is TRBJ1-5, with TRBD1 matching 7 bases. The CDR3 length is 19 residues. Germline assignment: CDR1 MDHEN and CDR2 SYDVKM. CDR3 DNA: TGTGCCAGCAGTTTACCTGACAGGGTAAGGGGGTGGGGCAACCAGCCCCAGCATTTT. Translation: CASSLPDRVRGWGNQPQHF.

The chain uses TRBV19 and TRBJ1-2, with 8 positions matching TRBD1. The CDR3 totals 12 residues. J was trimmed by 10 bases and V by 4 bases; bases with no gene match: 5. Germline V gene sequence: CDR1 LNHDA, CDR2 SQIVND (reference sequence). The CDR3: CASSNRDRNYTF. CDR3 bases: TGTGCCAGTAGTAACCGGGACAGGAACTACACCTTC.

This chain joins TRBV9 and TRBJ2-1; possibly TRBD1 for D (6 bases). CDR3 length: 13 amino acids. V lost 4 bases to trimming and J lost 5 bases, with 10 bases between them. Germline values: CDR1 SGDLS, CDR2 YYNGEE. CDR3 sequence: CASSTGYHNEQFF. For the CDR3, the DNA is TGTGCCAGCAGCACAGGGTACCACAATGAGCAGTTCTTC. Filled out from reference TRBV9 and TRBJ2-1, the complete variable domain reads DSGVTQTPKHLITATGQRVTLRCSPRSGDLSVYWYQQSLDQGLQFLIQYYNGEERAKGNILERFSAQQFPDLHSELNLSSLELGDSALYFCASSTGYHNEQFFGPGTRLTVL.

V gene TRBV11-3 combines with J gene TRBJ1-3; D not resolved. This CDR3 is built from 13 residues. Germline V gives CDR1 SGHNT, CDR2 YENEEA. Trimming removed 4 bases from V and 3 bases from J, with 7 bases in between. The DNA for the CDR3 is TGTGCCAGCAGCTCCGGGAATGGAAACACCATATATTTT. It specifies CASSSGNGNTIYF. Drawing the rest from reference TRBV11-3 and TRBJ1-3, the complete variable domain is EAGVVQSPRYKIIEKKQPVAFWCNPISGHNTLYWYLQNLGQGPELLIRYENEEAVDDSQLPKDRFSAERLKGVDSTLKIQPAELGDSAVYLCASSSGNGNTIYFGEGSWLTVV.

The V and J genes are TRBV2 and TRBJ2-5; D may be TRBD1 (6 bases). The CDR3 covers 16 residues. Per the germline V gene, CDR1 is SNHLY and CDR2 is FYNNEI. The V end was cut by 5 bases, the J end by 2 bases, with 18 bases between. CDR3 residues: CASSRPRDTLQETQYF. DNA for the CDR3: TGTGCCAGCAGTCGCCCCCGGGACACCTTACAAGAGACCCAGTACTTC.

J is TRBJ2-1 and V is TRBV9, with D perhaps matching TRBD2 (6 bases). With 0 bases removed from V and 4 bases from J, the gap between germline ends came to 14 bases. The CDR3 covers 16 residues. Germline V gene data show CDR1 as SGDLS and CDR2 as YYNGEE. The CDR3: CASSVVGGARYNEQFF. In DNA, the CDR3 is TGTGCCAGCAGCGTAGTAGGCGGGGCACGGTACAATGAGCAGTTCTTC.

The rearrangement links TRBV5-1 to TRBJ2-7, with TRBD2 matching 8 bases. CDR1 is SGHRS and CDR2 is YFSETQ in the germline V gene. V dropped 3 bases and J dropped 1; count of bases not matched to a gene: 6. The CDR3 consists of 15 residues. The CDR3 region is CASSSGGGKSYEQYF. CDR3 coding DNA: TGCGCCAGCAGCTCCGGGGGGGGCAAGTCCTACGAGCAGTACTTC.

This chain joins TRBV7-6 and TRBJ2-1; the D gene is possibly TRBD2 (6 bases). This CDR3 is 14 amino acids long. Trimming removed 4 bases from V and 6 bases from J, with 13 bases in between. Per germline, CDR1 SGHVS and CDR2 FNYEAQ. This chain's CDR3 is CASSSTGTPNEQFF. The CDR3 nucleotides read TGTGCCAGCAGCTCGACCGGGACTCCCAATGAGCAGTTCTTC.

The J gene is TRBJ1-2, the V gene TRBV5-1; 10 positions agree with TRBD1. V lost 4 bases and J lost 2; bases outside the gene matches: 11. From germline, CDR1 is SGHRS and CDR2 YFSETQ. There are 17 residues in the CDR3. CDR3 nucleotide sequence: TGCGCCAGCAGCGATTGGACAGGGGGAGATGTGAACTATGGCTACACCTTC. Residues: CASSDWTGGDVNYGYTF.

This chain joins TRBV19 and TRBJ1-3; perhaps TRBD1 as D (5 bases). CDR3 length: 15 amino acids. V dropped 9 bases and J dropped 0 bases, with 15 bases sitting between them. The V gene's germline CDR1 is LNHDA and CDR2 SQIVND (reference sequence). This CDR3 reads CASLDRPNSGNTIYF. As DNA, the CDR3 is TGTGCCAGCCTAGACAGACCCAACTCTGGAAACACCATATATTTT.

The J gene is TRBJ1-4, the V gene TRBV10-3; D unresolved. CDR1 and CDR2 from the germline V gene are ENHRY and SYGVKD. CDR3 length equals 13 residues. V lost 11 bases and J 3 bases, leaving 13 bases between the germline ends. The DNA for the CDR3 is TGTGCCGCCAACATGGGCGCTAATGAAAAACTGTTTTTT. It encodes CAANMGANEKLFF.

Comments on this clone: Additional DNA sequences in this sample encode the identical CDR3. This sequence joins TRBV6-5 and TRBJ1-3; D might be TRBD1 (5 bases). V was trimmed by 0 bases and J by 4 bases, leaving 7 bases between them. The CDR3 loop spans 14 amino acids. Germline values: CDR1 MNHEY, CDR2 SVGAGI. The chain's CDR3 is CASSYSGGGNTIYF. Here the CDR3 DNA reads TGTGCCAGCAGTTACTCTGGGGGGGGAAACACCATATATTTT.

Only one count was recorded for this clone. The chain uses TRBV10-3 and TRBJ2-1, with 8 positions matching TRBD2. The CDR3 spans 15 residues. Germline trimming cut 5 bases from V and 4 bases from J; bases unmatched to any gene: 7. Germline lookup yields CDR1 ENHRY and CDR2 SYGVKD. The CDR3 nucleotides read TGTGCCATCAGTTCTACTAGCGGAATTTACAATGAGCAGTTCTTC. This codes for CAISSTSGIYNEQFF.

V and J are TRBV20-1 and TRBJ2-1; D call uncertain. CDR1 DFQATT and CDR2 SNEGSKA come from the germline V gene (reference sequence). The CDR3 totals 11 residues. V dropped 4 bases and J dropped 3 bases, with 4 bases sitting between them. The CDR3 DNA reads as TGCAGTGCTATCAACTACAATGAGCAGTTCTTC. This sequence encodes CSAINYNEQFF.

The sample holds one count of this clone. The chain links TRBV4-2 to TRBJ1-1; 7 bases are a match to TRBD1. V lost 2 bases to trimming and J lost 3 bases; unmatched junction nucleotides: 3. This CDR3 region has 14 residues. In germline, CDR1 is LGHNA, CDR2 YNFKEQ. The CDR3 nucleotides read TGTGCCAGCAGCCAACCAGGGGGGTACACTGAAGCTTTCTTT. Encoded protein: CASSQPGGYTEAFF.

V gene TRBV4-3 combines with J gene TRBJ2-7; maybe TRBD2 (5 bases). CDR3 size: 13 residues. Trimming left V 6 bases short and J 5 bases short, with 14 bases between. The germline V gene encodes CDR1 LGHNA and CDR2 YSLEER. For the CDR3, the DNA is TGCGCCAGCAGTCCCGGGATGAATAACGAGCAGTACTTC. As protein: CASSPGMNNEQYF.

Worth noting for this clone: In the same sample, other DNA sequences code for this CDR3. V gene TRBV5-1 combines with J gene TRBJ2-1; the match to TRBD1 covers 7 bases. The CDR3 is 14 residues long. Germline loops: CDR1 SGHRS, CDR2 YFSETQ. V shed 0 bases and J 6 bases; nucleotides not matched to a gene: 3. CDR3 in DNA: TGCGCCAGCAGCTTGGATCCAGGGGGCAATGAGCAGTTCTTC. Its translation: CASSLDPGGNEQFF. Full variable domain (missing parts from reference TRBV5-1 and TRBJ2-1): KAGVTQTPRYLIKTRGQQVTLSCSPISGHRSVSWYQQTPGQGLQFLFEYFSETQRNKGNFPGRFSGRQFSNSRSEMNVSTLELGDSALYLCASSLDPGGNEQFFGPGTRLTVL.

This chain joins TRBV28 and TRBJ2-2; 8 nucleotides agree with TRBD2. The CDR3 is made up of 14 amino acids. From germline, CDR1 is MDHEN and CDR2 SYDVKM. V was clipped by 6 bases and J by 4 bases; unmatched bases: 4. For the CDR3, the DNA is TGTGCCAGCAGAGCCGGGACTAGCACCGGGGAGCTGTTTTTT. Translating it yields CASRAGTSTGELFF.

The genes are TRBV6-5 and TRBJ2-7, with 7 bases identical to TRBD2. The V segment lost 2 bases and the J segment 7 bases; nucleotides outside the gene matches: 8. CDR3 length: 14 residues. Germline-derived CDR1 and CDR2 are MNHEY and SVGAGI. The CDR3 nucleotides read TGTGCCAGCAGTTACGGGGGGGTGGTGTGGGAGCAGTACTTC. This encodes CASSYGGVVWEQYF.

The CDR3 here is CASTLKGVNYGYTF. Written as DNA, the CDR3 is TGTGCCAGCACCCTAAAGGGGGTTAACTATGGCTACACCTTC. V usage is TRBV7-2 and J usage is TRBJ1-2; tentative D call: TRBD1 (6 bases). Germline CDR1 SGHTA, CDR2 FQGNSA. The V gene lost 7 bases and the J gene lost 1 base, with 13 bases spanning the gap. CDR3 length: 14 residues.

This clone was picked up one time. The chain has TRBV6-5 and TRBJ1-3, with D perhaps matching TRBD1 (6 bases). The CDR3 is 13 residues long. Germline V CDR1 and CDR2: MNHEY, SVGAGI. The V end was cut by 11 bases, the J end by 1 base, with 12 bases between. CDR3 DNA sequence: TGTGCCGCGGGCAGGGGATCTGGAAACACCATATATTTT. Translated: CAAGRGSGNTIYF.

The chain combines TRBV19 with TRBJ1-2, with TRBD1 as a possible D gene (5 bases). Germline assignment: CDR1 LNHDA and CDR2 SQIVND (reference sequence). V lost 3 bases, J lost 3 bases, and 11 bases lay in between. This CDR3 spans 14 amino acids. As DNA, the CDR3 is TGTGCCAGTAGTATCCCCGGGGGAGACTATGGCTACACCTTC. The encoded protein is CASSIPGGDYGYTF.

The CDR3 DNA follows: TGTGCCAGCAGCGCAACAGGTTTTCTTATTGGACTAGCGGGAGACGAGCAGTACTTC. It encodes CASSATGFLIGLAGDEQYF. The chain combines TRBV11-2 with TRBJ2-7, with 13 positions matching TRBD2. Germline CDR1 reads SGHAT; CDR2 reads FQNNGV. With 5 bases clipped from V and 5 bases from J, the junction kept 18 bases outside the gene matches. CDR3 length: 19 amino acids. The entire variable domain, with the rest obtained from reference TRBV11-2 and TRBJ2-7, is as follows: EAGVAQSPRYKIIEKRQSVAFWCNPISGHATLYWYQQILGQGPKLLIQFQNNGVVDDSQLPKDRFSAERLKGVDSTLKIQPAKLEDSAVYLCASSATGFLIGLAGDEQYFGPGTRLTVT.

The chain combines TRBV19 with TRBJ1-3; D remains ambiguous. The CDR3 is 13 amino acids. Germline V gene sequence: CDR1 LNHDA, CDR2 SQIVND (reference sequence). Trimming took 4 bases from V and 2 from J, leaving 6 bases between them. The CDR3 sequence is CASSTTTGNTIYF. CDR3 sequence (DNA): TGTGCCAGTAGTACTACTACTGGAAACACCATATATTTT.